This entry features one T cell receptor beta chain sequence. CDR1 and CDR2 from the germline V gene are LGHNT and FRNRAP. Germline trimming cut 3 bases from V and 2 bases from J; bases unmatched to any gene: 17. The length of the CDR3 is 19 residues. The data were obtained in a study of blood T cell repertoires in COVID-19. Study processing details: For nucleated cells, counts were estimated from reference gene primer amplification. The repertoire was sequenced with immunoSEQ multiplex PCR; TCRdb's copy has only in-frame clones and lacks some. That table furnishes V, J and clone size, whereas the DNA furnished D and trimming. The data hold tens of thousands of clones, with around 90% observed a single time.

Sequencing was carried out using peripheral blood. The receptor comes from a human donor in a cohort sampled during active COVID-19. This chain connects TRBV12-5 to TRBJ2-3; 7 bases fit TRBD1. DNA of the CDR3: TGTGCTAGTGGTTTTCCTCCGGGACAGCAAGAGTCTTCCACAGATACGCAGTATTTT. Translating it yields CASGFPPGQQESSTDTQYF.